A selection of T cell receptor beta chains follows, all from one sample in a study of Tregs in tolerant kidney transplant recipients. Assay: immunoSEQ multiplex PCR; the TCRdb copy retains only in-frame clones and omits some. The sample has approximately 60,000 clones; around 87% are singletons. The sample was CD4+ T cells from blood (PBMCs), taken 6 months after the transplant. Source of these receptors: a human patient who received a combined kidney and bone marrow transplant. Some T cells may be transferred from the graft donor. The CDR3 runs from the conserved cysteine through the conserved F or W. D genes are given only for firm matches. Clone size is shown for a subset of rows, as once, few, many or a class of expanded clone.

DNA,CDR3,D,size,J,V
TGTGCCATCAGTGGCGGGATTGTCCTCGAGCAGTACTTC,CAISGGIVLEQYF,NA,NA,TRBJ2-7,TRBV10-3
TGTGCCATCCTTAGAGCGAACACCGGGGAGCTGTTTTTT,CAILRANTGELFF,NA,NA,TRBJ2-2,TRBV10-3
TGTGCCAGCAGCTTACGACAGGGTTACCTCGAGCAGTACTTC,CASSLRQGYLEQYF,TRBD1,NA,TRBJ2-7,TRBV14
TGCGCCAGCAGCTTGCAGGAAAACATTCAGTACTTC,CASSLQENIQYF,NA,NA,TRBJ2-4,TRBV5-1
TGTGCCAGCGGGACTAGCGGGAGGAACTCCTACGAGCAGTACTTC,CASGTSGRNSYEQYF,TRBD2,NA,TRBJ2-7,TRBV6-6
TGTGCCAGCAGCGCCCCGGGACAGGGGACAGCCTACGAGCAGTACTTC,CASSAPGQGTAYEQYF,TRBD1,NA,TRBJ2-7,TRBV5-4
TGTGCCAGCAGCTTGGCGGTAGGACAGACCATTGGGGAAGCTTTCTTT,CASSLAVGQTIGEAFF,NA,NA,TRBJ1-1,TRBV5-5
TGTGCCAGCAGCTTGGGACTAGCGGGGGGGTATACGCAGTATTTT,CASSLGLAGGYTQYF,TRBD2,NA,TRBJ2-3,TRBV5-8
TGTGCCAGCAGCTTAGCGACTAGCGGTTACACCGGGGAGCTGTTTTTT,CASSLATSGYTGELFF,TRBD2,NA,TRBJ2-2,TRBV7-6
TGTGCCACCAGCGGCCCCTGGGAGGATAAAAACATTCAGTACTTC,CATSGPWEDKNIQYF,NA,NA,TRBJ2-4,TRBV15
TGTGCCTGGAGTGCCTATACGCAGTATTTT,CAWSAYTQYF,NA,NA,TRBJ2-3,TRBV30
TGTGCCAGCAGCTTAGGAAACCCAGGGGGCTATAACTATGGCTACACCTTC,CASSLGNPGGYNYGYTF,TRBD1,NA,TRBJ1-2,TRBV7-2
TGCGCCAGCAGCCCAGGGGATAATCAGCCCCAGCATTTT,CASSPGDNQPQHF,NA,NA,TRBJ1-5,TRBV5-1
TGTGCCTGGAGTACCTACAGTACTGAAGCTTTCTTT,CAWSTYSTEAFF,NA,once,TRBJ1-1,TRBV30
TGTGCCAGCAGCCCGTGGACAGGGCTGGGGGATGAGCAGTTCTTC,CASSPWTGLGDEQFF,TRBD1,NA,TRBJ2-1,TRBV14
TGTGCCAGCAGCCTCAGGGGGGCAGGGTACGAGCAGTACTTC,CASSLRGAGYEQYF,NA,NA,TRBJ2-7,TRBV9
TGTGCCAGCAGCGCGGGACAGGGCCACAATGAGCAGTTCTTC,CASSAGQGHNEQFF,TRBD1,NA,TRBJ2-1,TRBV7-7
TGTGCCAGCAGCCTCCCGGGACAGGGGGCATTGGGCTACACCTTC,CASSLPGQGALGYTF,TRBD1,NA,TRBJ1-2,TRBV28
TGTGCCAGCAGCTTAGCTTGGGAGCGGGAACTCTACGAGCAGTACTTC,CASSLAWERELYEQYF,TRBD2,NA,TRBJ2-7,TRBV7-6
TGCGCCAGCAGCTTCGCGGGATCCACAGATACGCAGTATTTT,CASSFAGSTDTQYF,NA,once,TRBJ2-3,TRBV5-1
TGTGCCAGCAGTGGAGGACTAGCAGAGGAGACCCAGTACTTC,CASSGGLAEETQYF,TRBD2,NA,TRBJ2-5,TRBV6-1
TGTGCCAGCAGCGACAGCGTAGCCAGGGCTAGCACAGATACGCAGTATTTT,CASSDSVARASTDTQYF,NA,NA,TRBJ2-3,TRBV9
TGTGCCAGCAGCCAAGACACTAGCGCCACGTACCAAGAGACCCAGTACTTC,CASSQDTSATYQETQYF,TRBD2,NA,TRBJ2-5,TRBV4-2
TGTGCCAGTAGTCGCGCACAGGGACGAGAGACCCAGTACTTC,CASSRAQGRETQYF,NA,NA,TRBJ2-5,TRBV19
TGTGCCAGCAGGCCGAACTTACTAGCGGGAGTAAAAGTTGGGCACGGGGAGCTGTTTTTT,CASRPNLLAGVKVGHGELFF,TRBD2,NA,TRBJ2-2,TRBV7-3
TGTGCCAGCAGCAAGGGTGCGGGGTACACCGGGGAGCTGTTTTTT,CASSKGAGYTGELFF,NA,NA,TRBJ2-2,TRBV14
TGTGCCAGCAGTGAAATTGCGGGCTCTAGCACAGATACGCAGTATTTT,CASSEIAGSSTDTQYF,NA,NA,TRBJ2-3,TRBV6-1
TGTGCCAGCAGCGTTGGCCACCGGGACAGGGGGACTAACTATGGCTACACCTTC,CASSVGHRDRGTNYGYTF,TRBD1,NA,TRBJ1-2,TRBV9
TGTGCCAGCAGACTCGAGCGGCCAGAGACCCAGTACTTC,CASRLERPETQYF,NA,NA,TRBJ2-5,TRBV28
TGTGCCAGCAGCCCCGGTCGCGGGGGGGCCTACAATGAGCAGTTCTTC,CASSPGRGGAYNEQFF,TRBD2,NA,TRBJ2-1,TRBV7-2
TGTGCCAGCAGCCTCTTGGCTCGGGAGGATAGAAATGAGCAGTTCTTC,CASSLLAREDRNEQFF,TRBD2,NA,TRBJ2-1,TRBV4-2
TGCGCCAGCAACCAAGCGGGAGTGAACGGGGAGCTGTTTTTT,CASNQAGVNGELFF,TRBD2,NA,TRBJ2-2,TRBV5-1
TGCGCCAGCAGCTTAGGGCAGGGGGCTTTTGAGACCCAGTACTTC,CASSLGQGAFETQYF,TRBD1,few,TRBJ2-5,TRBV5-1
TGTGCCAGCAGCTCATGGCATTCGGGATCGTCCTACAATGAGCAGTTCTTC,CASSSWHSGSSYNEQFF,NA,NA,TRBJ2-1,TRBV9
TGTGCCAGCAAGATTACAGGGCGGAATGAGCAGTTCTTC,CASKITGRNEQFF,NA,NA,TRBJ2-1,TRBV6-1
TGTGCCAGCAGGGACAGGCGATACGAGCAGTACTTC,CASRDRRYEQYF,TRBD1,NA,TRBJ2-7,TRBV6-1
TGTGCCAGCAGCGCACGGGACAGGACCTACAATGAGCAGTTCTTC,CASSARDRTYNEQFF,TRBD1,NA,TRBJ2-1,TRBV5-6
TGTGCCAGCAGCCTCTCCTCGTCTAGCCGGAACTCCTACGAGCAGTACTTC,CASSLSSSSRNSYEQYF,NA,NA,TRBJ2-7,TRBV11-3
TGTGCCTGGAGTCTCGAGCGGGGACACTACGAGCAGTACTTC,CAWSLERGHYEQYF,NA,NA,TRBJ2-7,TRBV30
TGTGCCAGCAGTCTTGACAGGCCCCCTCAGCCCCAGCATTTT,CASSLDRPPQPQHF,NA,NA,TRBJ1-5,TRBV7-2